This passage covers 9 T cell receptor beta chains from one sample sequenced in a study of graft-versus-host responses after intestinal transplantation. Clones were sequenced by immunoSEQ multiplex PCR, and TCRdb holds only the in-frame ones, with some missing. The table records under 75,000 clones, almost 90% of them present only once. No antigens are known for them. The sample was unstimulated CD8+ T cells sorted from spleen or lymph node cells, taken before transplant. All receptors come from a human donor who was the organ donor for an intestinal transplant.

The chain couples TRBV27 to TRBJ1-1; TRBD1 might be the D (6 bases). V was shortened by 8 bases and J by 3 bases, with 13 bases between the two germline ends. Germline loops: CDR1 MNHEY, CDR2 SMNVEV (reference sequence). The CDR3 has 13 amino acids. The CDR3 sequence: CASGRGRDTEAFF. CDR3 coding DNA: TGTGCCAGCGGAAGGGGGAGGGACACTGAAGCTTTCTTT.

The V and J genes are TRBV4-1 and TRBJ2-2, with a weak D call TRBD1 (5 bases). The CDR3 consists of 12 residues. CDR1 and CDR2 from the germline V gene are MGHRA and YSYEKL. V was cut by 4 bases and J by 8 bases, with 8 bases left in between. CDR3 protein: CASSPRTGELFF. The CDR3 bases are TGCGCCAGCAGCCCTCGGACAGGGGAGCTGTTTTTT.

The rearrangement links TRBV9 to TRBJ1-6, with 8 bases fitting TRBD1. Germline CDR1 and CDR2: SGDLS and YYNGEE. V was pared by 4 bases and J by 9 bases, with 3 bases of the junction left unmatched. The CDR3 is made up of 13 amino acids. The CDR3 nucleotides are TGTGCCAGCAGCCCAGACAGGGGTTCACCCCTCCACTTT. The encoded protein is CASSPDRGSPLHF.

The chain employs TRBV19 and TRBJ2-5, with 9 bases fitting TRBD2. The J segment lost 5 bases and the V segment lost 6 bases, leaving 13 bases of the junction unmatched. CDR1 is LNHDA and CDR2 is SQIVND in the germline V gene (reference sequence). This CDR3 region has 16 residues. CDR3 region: CASRLSGGGAWETQYF. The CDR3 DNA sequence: TGTGCCAGTAGGTTAAGTGGCGGGGGGGCCTGGGAGACCCAGTACTTC.

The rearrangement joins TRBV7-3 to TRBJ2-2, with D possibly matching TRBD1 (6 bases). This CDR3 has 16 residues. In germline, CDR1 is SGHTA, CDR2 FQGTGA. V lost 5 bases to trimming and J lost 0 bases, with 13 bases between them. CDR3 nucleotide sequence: TGTGCCAGCAGCCATACCGGGACACCGAACACCGGGGAGCTGTTTTTT. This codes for CASSHTGTPNTGELFF.

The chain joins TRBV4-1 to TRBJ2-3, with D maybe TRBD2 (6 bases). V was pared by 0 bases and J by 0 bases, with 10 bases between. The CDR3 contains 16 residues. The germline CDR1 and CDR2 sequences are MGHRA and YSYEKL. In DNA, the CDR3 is TGCGCCAGCAGCCAAGATCCGCGGGGAAGCACAGATACGCAGTATTTT. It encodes CASSQDPRGSTDTQYF.

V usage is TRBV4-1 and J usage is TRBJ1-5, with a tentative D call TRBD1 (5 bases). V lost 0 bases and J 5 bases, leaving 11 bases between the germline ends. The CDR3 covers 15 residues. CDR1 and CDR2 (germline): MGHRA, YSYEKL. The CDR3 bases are TGCGCCAGCAGCCAAGAAGGGCAGGGCCATCAGCCCCAGCATTTT. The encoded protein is CASSQEGQGHQPQHF.

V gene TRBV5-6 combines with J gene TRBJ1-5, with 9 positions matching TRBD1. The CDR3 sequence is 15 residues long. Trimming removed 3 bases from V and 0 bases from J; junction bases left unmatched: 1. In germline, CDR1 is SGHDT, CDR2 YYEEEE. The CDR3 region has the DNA TGTGCCAGCAGCTGGACAGGGGATAGCAATCAGCCCCAGCATTTT. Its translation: CASSWTGDSNQPQHF.

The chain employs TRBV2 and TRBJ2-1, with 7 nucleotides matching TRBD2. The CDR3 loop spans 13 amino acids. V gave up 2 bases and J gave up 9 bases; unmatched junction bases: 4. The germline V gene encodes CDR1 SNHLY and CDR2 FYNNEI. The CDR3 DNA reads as TGTGCCAGCAGTGAACTGGCTAGCGGTGAGCAGTTCTTC. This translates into CASSELASGEQFF. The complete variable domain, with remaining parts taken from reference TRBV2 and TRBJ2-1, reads EPEVTQTPSHQVTQMGQEVILRCVPISNHLYFYWYRQILGQKVEFLVSFYNNEISEKSEIFDDQFSVERPDGSNFTLKIRSTKLEDSAMYFCASSELASGEQFFGPGTRLTVL.